This T cell receptor (beta chain) was documented in a study of blood T cell repertoires in COVID-19. In the study's own analysis: Estimates of nucleated cell counts were drawn from the amplification of reference gene primers. TCRdb's copy holds only in-frame clones and misses some; the assay was immunoSEQ multiplex PCR. For V, J and clone size, that table is used; D and trimming come from the DNA. The data contain under 95,000 clones, around nine tenths of them singletons. Specimen: peripheral blood. This clonotype was sampled from a man between 60 and 70 years old with acute or convalescent COVID-19.

The CDR3 DNA sequence: TGTGCCAGCAGCCAAGACAGGGGTGGAGGCAGTGAAGCTTTCTTT. This sequence encodes CASSQDRGGGSEAFF. The V and J genes are TRBV4-2 and TRBJ1-1, with D perhaps TRBD1 (6 bases). Germline CDR1 LGHNA, CDR2 YNFKEQ. The germline V and J ends were trimmed by 0 bases and 7 bases, with 15 bases remaining between them. CDR3 length: 15 amino acids.